This TCR beta chain was identified in a study of T cell repertoires in cytomegalovirus infection. For the study at large: CMV epitopes used comprised recently identified HLA-C-restricted ones and well-studied HLA-B-restricted ones.

Trimming left V 2 bases short and J 7 bases short, with 11 bases between. This CDR3 comprises 13 residues. This clonotype was detected only a few times. The antigen remains undetermined. TCRdb fed the reads into MiXCR, producing one record per CDR3 protein. In the table there are nearly 700,000 distinct CDR3 sequences, around a third of which are singletons. Study-level findings and limits: Clonotype analysis showed dominance of the ex vivo response by HLA-C-restricted CMV-specific TCR beta clonotypes.

The sample in question was cultured PBMCs, obtained from culture after CMV antigen stimulation. The chain combines TRBV12-3 or TRBV12-4 with TRBJ1-2; maybe TRBD1 (6 bases). The source is a human donor in good health (CMV status not recorded). Some clones in this sample may be carry-over from other donors' samples. The CDR3 bases are TGTGCCAGCAGTTTATCAGGGGTCGGTGGCTACACCTTC. This sequence encodes CASSLSGVGGYTF.